This entry is about one T cell receptor (beta chain). Antigen: not known. Nobody among the patients had been given any treatment before thyroid surgery. The sample belongs to a study of metastatic and nonmetastatic thyroid tumors. Study-level information: The authors compared repertoires across blood and tumor or nodule tissue from malignant and benign thyroid patients. Findings and caveats of the study: Versus benign nodules, malignant thyroid tumors reportedly had significantly higher TCR beta diversity, in blood and tumor.

Original analysis: A distant-metastasis classifier for papillary thyroid cancer was built using CDR3 differences across clinicopathological groups. TCRdb re-clonotyped the PCR reads via MiXCR. What appears here as the V and J calls and clone size reflects TCRdb's work, not the paper's. The sample has fewer than 4,500 clones; less than 25% are singletons. J gave up 5 bases and V 3 bases, and 9 bases lay outside the gene matches. CDR1 is GTSNPN, CDR2 SVGIG, per germline (reference sequence). The CDR3 consists of 15 residues. The clonotype originates from a male donor with papillary thyroid cancer or a benign thyroid nodule (not recorded which). Some clones in this sample may be carry-over from other donors' samples. Sequenced material: tumor tissue. The chain couples TRBV30 to TRBJ2-2, with 7 bases that match TRBD2. DNA of the CDR3: TGTGCCTGGAGCCCACCCGGGAGGTGGACCGGGGAGCTGTTTTTT. It specifies CAWSPPGRWTGELFF.